This TCR beta chain is from a study of T cells in localized non-small cell lung cancer. This clone qualifies as large. Its specificity is not known. This CDR3 contains 15 residues. V was cut by 1 base and J by 0 bases, with 7 bases left in between. Germline V lookup: CDR1 SGHNT, CDR2 YENEEA. General study points: Appearance in adjacent lung was seen for a median about 59 of the top 100 tumor clones.

Measured with immunoSEQ multiplex PCR; TCRdb has only the in-frame clones, and not every one. The sample lists roughly 950 clones; around a third were seen once. The chain recombines TRBV11-3 with TRBJ2-1; D unresolved. The TCR originated in a female donor older than 55 with stage I lung adenocarcinoma. This sample comprised normal lung tissue next to the tumor, obtained before any cancer treatment. The CDR3 loop reads CASSLGLHSYNEQFF. The DNA of the CDR3 is TGTGCCAGCAGCTTAGGGCTCCACTCCTACAATGAGCAGTTCTTC. Together with reference TRBV11-3 and TRBJ2-1, the CDR3 gives the full variable domain: EAGVVQSPRYKIIEKKQPVAFWCNPISGHNTLYWYLQNLGQGPELLIRYENEEAVDDSQLPKDRFSAERLKGVDSTLKIQPAELGDSAVYLCASSLGLHSYNEQFFGPGTRLTVL.